The 4 T cell receptor beta chains given below trace back to one sample, sequenced in a study of T cells after yellow fever vaccination. Via MiXCR, TCRdb re-called the 5' RACE reads, giving one row per CDR3 protein. The repertoire includes approximately 550,000 distinct CDR3 sequences, roughly 13% of them detected once, and about an eighth sits in the top ten. This specimen was PBMCs, taken on the day of the yellow fever booster vaccination. These receptors were obtained from a man younger than 45 who received the YFV17D yellow fever vaccine.

This clonotype was found a few times. This chain uses TRBV29-1 with TRBJ2-1; the match to TRBD2 covers 15 bases. V gave up 4 bases and J gave up 7 bases; unmatched junction bases: 5. Germline V gene lookup returns CDR1 SQVTM and CDR2 ANQGSEA. The CDR3 contains 15 residues. The CDR3 region is CSVGPGTSGRNEQFF. In DNA form, the CDR3 reads TGCAGCGTTGGCCCCGGGACTAGCGGGAGGAATGAGCAGTTCTTC.

The chain recombines TRBV19 with TRBJ1-1, with 9 bases fitting TRBD1. The CDR3 totals 15 residues. With V trimmed by 10 bases and J by 0 bases, 9 bases remained unmatched. Germline V lookup: CDR1 LNHDA, CDR2 SQIVND (reference sequence). The CDR3 nucleotides read TGTGCCACCCGGACAGGGGCCCAGGTGAACACTGAAGCTTTCTTT. As protein: CATRTGAQVNTEAFF.

This chain links TRBV7-2 with TRBJ2-1; 11 positions agree with TRBD2. V trimming: 4 bases; J trimming: 16 bases; junction bases outside the gene matches: 9. This CDR3 is built from 13 residues. The germline V gene encodes CDR1 SGHTA and CDR2 FQGNSA. Here the CDR3 DNA reads TGTGCCAGCAGCTACGCTAGCGGGAGGAGAAAATTCTTC. Translation: CASSYASGRRKFF.

This clonotype was observed a handful of times. V and J are TRBV9 and TRBJ2-1, with D possibly being TRBD1 (5 bases). With 2 bases removed from V and 5 bases from J, the gap between germline ends came to 14 bases. The CDR3 extends over 15 amino acids. The germline V gene has CDR1 SGDLS and CDR2 YYNGEE. The CDR3 DNA reads as TGTGCCAGCAGCGTCCGAGGTTTACAGGACAATGAGCAGTTCTTC. Translation gives CASSVRGLQDNEQFF.